Following are 30 T cell receptor beta chains from one sample sequenced in a study of T cells in Graves' hyperthyroidism and ophthalmopathy. The CDR3 regions of TCR beta were amplified from RNA transcripts. During a first-round RT-PCR of the TCR CDR3, the HTBI primer set was used. MiXCR, applied by TCRdb to the multiplex PCR reads, yields one record per CDR3 protein. The sample has more than 550,000 distinct CDR3 sequences, 15% to 20% seen once; the top ten hold roughly a sixth. The sequenced sample consisted of blood. These receptor sequences come from a man over 45 with Graves' hyperthyroidism.

A few counts support this clonotype. This rearrangement joins TRBV19 to TRBJ1-1; D may be TRBD1 (6 bases). The V end was cut by 4 bases, the J end by 2 bases, with 11 bases between. This CDR3 contains 14 residues. Germline V gene sequence: CDR1 LNHDA, CDR2 SQIVND (reference sequence). In DNA form, the CDR3 reads TGTGCCAGTAGTACCTGGACAGCCAACACTGAAGCTTTCTTT. Translated, it gives CASSTWTANTEAFF. The whole variable domain, remainder taken from reference TRBV19 and TRBJ1-1, is DGGITQSPKYLFRKEGQNVTLSCEQNLNHDAMYWYRQDPGQGLRLIYYSQIVNDFQKGDIAEGYSVSREKKESFPLTVTSAQKNPTAFYLCASSTWTANTEAFFGQGTRLTVV.

The table lists this clonotype with many counts. In nucleotides, the CDR3 is TGCAGTGCCGACACAGGGGGCGTAAATACCGGGGAGCTGTTTTTT. It encodes CSADTGGVNTGELFF. This rearrangement joins TRBV20-1 to TRBJ2-2, with 9 bases fitting TRBD1. Per germline, CDR1 DFQATT and CDR2 SNEGSKA (reference sequence). The CDR3 loop spans 15 amino acids. Trimming took 6 bases from V and 5 from J; bases not matched to a gene: 10.

This sequence joins TRBV5-1 and TRBJ2-1; 7 bases are a match to TRBD1. The CDR3 sequence is 14 residues long. V trimming: 4 bases; J trimming: 5 bases; junction bases outside the gene matches: 6. Germline CDR1 SGHRS, CDR2 YFSETQ. The DNA for the CDR3 is TGCGCCAGCAGCCTGGGGGACAGTAACAATGAGCAGTTCTTC. Amino acid sequence: CASSLGDSNNEQFF.

This clonotype was seen at least ten times. The chain is built from TRBV12-5 and TRBJ2-2; TRBD1 aligns across 9 bases. Germline V CDR1 and CDR2: LGHNT, FRNRAP. V was clipped by 2 bases and J by 3 bases; unmatched bases: 10. The CDR3 consists of 18 residues. The CDR3 is CASGLTTKGQGYTGELFF. The CDR3 DNA follows: TGTGCTAGTGGTTTGACTACAAAGGGACAGGGATACACCGGGGAGCTGTTTTTT.

This clonotype has a count of ten or more. The chain is built from TRBV11-2 and TRBJ1-3; 7 bases are shared with TRBD1. Per germline, CDR1 SGHAT and CDR2 FQNNGV. The CDR3 has 16 residues. The trim removed 5 bases at V and 0 bases at J, leaving 7 bases unmatched. DNA for the CDR3: TGTGCCAGCAGCCCGACACAGGGGATCTCTGGAAACACCATATATTTT. Its translation: CASSPTQGISGNTIYF.

This clonotype was detected many times. The genes are TRBV30 and TRBJ2-3; D is unclear. Per germline, CDR1 GTSNPN and CDR2 SVGIG (reference sequence). V was clipped by 0 bases and J by 1 base, with 8 bases between them. The CDR3 length is 14 residues. In DNA, the CDR3 is TGTGCCTGGAGTGTTCAGATCCGCACAGATACGCAGTATTTT. It translates to CAWSVQIRTDTQYF. Full variable domain (rest looked up from reference TRBV30 and TRBJ2-3): SQTIHQWPATLVQPVGSPLSLECTVEGTSNPNLYWYRQAAGRGLQLLFYSVGIGQISSEVPQNLSASRPQDRQFILSSKKLLLSDSGFYLCAWSVQIRTDTQYFGPGTRLTVL.

This clonotype was counted a few times. V gene TRBV5-8 combines with J gene TRBJ2-2; TRBD2 agrees at 11 bases. The germline gives CDR1 SGHTS, CDR2 YDEGEE. This CDR3 contains 16 residues. The J segment lost 7 bases and the V segment lost 3 bases, leaving 8 bases of the junction unmatched. The CDR3 region has the DNA TGTGCCAGCAGCTATACCGCCGGGACTAGCGGCGGGGAGCTGTTTTTT. Residues: CASSYTAGTSGGELFF.

J is TRBJ1-2 and V is TRBV2; 8 positions agree with TRBD1. V trimming: 6 bases; J trimming: 5 bases; junction bases outside the gene matches: 8. CDR1 is SNHLY and CDR2 is FYNNEI in the germline V gene. This CDR3 is built from 14 residues. For the CDR3, the DNA is TGTGCCAGCAGCGTAAGACAGGGGACATATGGCTACACCTTC. This encodes CASSVRQGTYGYTF.

This clonotype was found many times. The chain combines TRBV20-1 with TRBJ2-7; D is possibly TRBD2 (5 bases). Trimming left V 0 bases short and J 4 bases short, with 16 bases between. This CDR3 spans 15 amino acids. Germline V gene sequence: CDR1 DFQATT, CDR2 SNEGSKA (reference sequence). CDR3 in amino acids: CSARDMRTSKYEQYF. CDR3 nucleotide sequence: TGCAGTGCTAGAGATATGCGGACTTCAAAATACGAGCAGTACTTC.

Note on this clonotype: This may stem from a read error, because a much larger clone lies one nucleotide away. V is TRBV11-1 and J is TRBJ2-7; TRBD1 matches 8 bases. Germline V gives CDR1 SGHAT, CDR2 FQDESV (reference sequence). The J segment lost 5 bases and the V segment lost 5 bases, leaving 5 bases of the junction unmatched. The CDR3 runs to 13 residues. The CDR3 spells CASSGRGRDEQYF. The CDR3 bases are TGTGCCAGCAGCGGCAGGGGGCGGGACGAGCAGTACTTC.

The sample holds a few counts of this clonotype. V and J are TRBV3-1 and TRBJ2-7; D possibly corresponds to TRBD2 (6 bases). This CDR3 comprises 13 residues. Germline CDR1 LGHDT, CDR2 YNNKEL (reference sequence). Deletions cut 1 base from V and 3 bases from J, with 7 bases between. The CDR3 region has the DNA TGTGCCAGCAGCCAAGGGACTAACTACGAGCAGTACTTC. It is translated as CASSQGTNYEQYF.

This chain uses TRBV30 with TRBJ1-5; D unclear. CDR1 and CDR2 (germline): GTSNPN, SVGIG (reference sequence). The CDR3 has 13 residues. Deletions cut 4 bases from V and 4 bases from J, with 11 bases between. The CDR3 region is CAWTGSFNQPQHF. The DNA of the CDR3 is TGTGCCTGGACAGGAAGTTTTAATCAGCCCCAGCATTTT.

This clonotype showed up many times. V is TRBV27 and J is TRBJ2-5; D not resolved. This CDR3 has 13 residues. CDR1 and CDR2 (germline): MNHEY, SMNVEV (reference sequence). Trimming took 0 bases from V and 4 from J, leaving 6 bases between them. The CDR3 reads CASSLSDGETQYF. CDR3 sequence (DNA): TGTGCCAGCAGTTTATCGGACGGAGAGACCCAGTACTTC.

This clonotype was observed at least ten times. The genes are TRBV2 and TRBJ2-1; possible D gene TRBD2, 7 bases. The germline gives CDR1 SNHLY, CDR2 FYNNEI. V was shortened by 5 bases and J by 2 bases, with 16 bases between the two germline ends. The CDR3 loop spans 16 amino acids. CDR3 protein: CASSQRGGFTYNEQFF. In DNA, the CDR3 is TGTGCCAGCAGTCAAAGGGGGGGGTTTACCTACAATGAGCAGTTCTTC.

This clonotype was recorded many times. V usage is TRBV2 and J usage is TRBJ1-4, with D tentatively TRBD1 (5 bases). The CDR3 has 14 residues. V was cut by 3 bases and J by 4 bases, with 9 bases left in between. Germline CDR1 and CDR2: SNHLY and FYNNEI. DNA of the CDR3: TGTGCCAGCAGTGATGGGGGACTTAATGAAAAACTGTTTTTT. It translates to CASSDGGLNEKLFF.

The table lists this clonotype with many counts. The gene calls are TRBV12-3 or TRBV12-4 and TRBJ1-4; D is unclear. The CDR3 sequence is 13 residues long. Trimming left V 2 bases short and J 4 bases short, with 5 bases between. In DNA form, the CDR3 reads TGTGCCAGCAGTTTATCCAATAATGAAAAACTGTTTTTT. Encoded protein: CASSLSNNEKLFF.

This clonotype was counted a few times. The chain couples TRBV9 to TRBJ2-3, with 11 bases lining up with TRBD2. V was pared by 0 bases and J by 6 bases, with 3 bases of the junction left unmatched. Germline V gene lookup returns CDR1 SGDLS and CDR2 YYNGEE. The CDR3 extends over 15 amino acids. The CDR3 protein is CASSVVTSGSDTQYF. In DNA form, the CDR3 reads TGTGCCAGCAGCGTAGTAACTAGCGGGAGCGATACGCAGTATTTT. The full variable domain, completed using reference TRBV9 and TRBJ2-3, is DSGVTQTPKHLITATGQRVTLRCSPRSGDLSVYWYQQSLDQGLQFLIQYYNGEERAKGNILERFSAQQFPDLHSELNLSSLELGDSALYFCASSVVTSGSDTQYFGPGTRLTVL.

This clonotype came up once. V and J are TRBV2 and TRBJ1-1; 8 bases are a match to TRBD1. The CDR3 runs to 14 residues. Trimming took 7 bases from V and 1 from J; bases not matched to a gene: 5. From germline, CDR1 is SNHLY and CDR2 FYNNEI. The CDR3 coding sequence is TGTGCCAGCATCTTGACAGGGGAGAACACTGAAGCTTTCTTT. It encodes CASILTGENTEAFF.

In its sample, this clonotype was seen many times. The genes are TRBV27 and TRBJ1-4, with 9 bases identical to TRBD1. The CDR3 is made up of 14 amino acids. J gave up 7 bases and V 7 bases, and 7 bases lay outside the gene matches. CDR1 and CDR2 (germline): MNHEY, SMNVEV (reference sequence). CDR3 nucleotide sequence: TGTGCCAGCACCACCGGGACAGGGAGTGAAAAACTGTTTTTT. Its translation: CASTTGTGSEKLFF.

This clonotype was seen ten or more times. The V call is TRBV19, the J call TRBJ1-5; D is unclear. Germline V CDR1 and CDR2: LNHDA, SQIVND (reference sequence). This CDR3 has 16 amino acids. V lost 11 bases and J lost 1, with 21 bases in between. The CDR3 loop reads CASKGLGWESNQPQHF. The CDR3, as DNA: TGTGCCTCCAAGGGTCTGGGGTGGGAAAGCAATCAGCCCCAGCATTTT.

This clonotype was recorded at least ten times. The chain recombines TRBV20-1 with TRBJ1-1, with a weak D call TRBD1 (5 bases). Trimming removed 3 bases at V and 3 bases at J, with 17 bases between. The CDR3 runs to 15 residues. From germline, CDR1 is DFQATT and CDR2 SNEGSKA (reference sequence). The CDR3 nucleotides are TGCAGTGCTAGCGGAGAAAGGGGCTGGGACACTGAAGCTTTCTTT. It encodes CSASGERGWDTEAFF.

The chain recombines TRBV30 with TRBJ1-3, with 11 bases that match TRBD1. CDR1 and CDR2 from the germline V gene are GTSNPN and SVGIG (reference sequence). Trimming removed 5 bases from V and 0 bases from J; junction bases left unmatched: 6. The CDR3 covers 16 residues. The chain's CDR3 is CAWEPGTGGSGNTIYF. CDR3 bases: TGTGCCTGGGAACCCGGGACAGGGGGCTCTGGAAACACCATATATTTT.

The sample holds many counts of this clonotype. The chain combines TRBV29-1 with TRBJ2-1, with TRBD1 identical over 7 bases. There are 14 residues in the CDR3. Unmatched junction bases numbered 2, after V lost 3 bases and J lost 0 bases. Germline CDR1 SQVTM, CDR2 ANQGSEA. The CDR3 DNA is TGCAGCGTTGATGGGACAGCCTCCTACAATGAGCAGTTCTTC. Protein product: CSVDGTASYNEQFF.

The chain has TRBV5-1 and TRBJ1-1; 7 bases agree with TRBD1. Losses at the gene ends were 3 bases for V and 5 bases for J; bases not matched to a gene: 7. From germline, CDR1 is SGHRS and CDR2 YFSETQ. CDR3 length equals 14 residues. The DNA of the CDR3 is TGCGCCAGCAGCTCGACAGGGTGGCAGACTGAAGCTTTCTTT. Protein: CASSSTGWQTEAFF.

This clonotype was recorded at least ten times. This CDR3 is CASRSYSGTGELFF. CDR3 DNA sequence: TGTGCCAGCAGGTCATACAGTGGGACCGGGGAGCTGTTTTTT. This chain uses TRBV6-1 with TRBJ2-2; no clear D. Per germline, CDR1 MNHNS and CDR2 SASEGT. Trimming removed 6 bases at V and 5 bases at J, with 13 bases between. The CDR3 extends over 14 amino acids.

V and J are TRBV19 and TRBJ2-1, with TRBD2 identical over 7 bases. This CDR3 comprises 17 residues. The germline gives CDR1 LNHDA, CDR2 SQIVND (reference sequence). The trim removed 4 bases at V and 2 bases at J, leaving 11 bases unmatched. The CDR3 coding sequence is TGTGCCAGTAGTAGGGGGTTAAAGCGGGATCCCTACAATGAGCAGTTCTTC. Translation: CASSRGLKRDPYNEQFF.

As for this clonotype: A much larger clone is a single base away; this may be a read error. Here the CDR3 omits its conserved ending phenylalanine or tryptophan, so a read error is the likely source. V gene TRBV14 combines with J gene TRBJ2-2, with D unclear. The V gene lost 0 bases and the J gene lost 3 bases, with 5 bases spanning the gap. Looked up from germline, CDR1 is SGHDN and CDR2 is FVKESK. The CDR3 has 14 amino acids. CDR3 sequence: CASSQERDTGELFS. The CDR3 coding sequence is TGTGCCAGCAGCCAAGAAAGGGACACCGGGGAGCTGTTTTCT.

There are many counts of this clonotype. The chain is built from TRBV5-6 and TRBJ2-3, with 7 bases aligning to TRBD2. V trimming: 3 bases; J trimming: 4 bases; junction bases outside the gene matches: 14. The germline V gene encodes CDR1 SGHDT and CDR2 YYEEEE. The CDR3 runs 17 residues. DNA of the CDR3: TGTGCCAGCAGCTCGGCCGTGGGAGGGAGAGCCTCAGATACGCAGTATTTT. Translated, it gives CASSSAVGGRASDTQYF.

This clonotype occurred a few times. The genes are TRBV27 and TRBJ2-7; TRBD2 matches at 7 bases. V shed 5 bases and J 6 bases; nucleotides not matched to a gene: 13. Per the germline V gene, CDR1 is MNHEY and CDR2 is SMNVEV (reference sequence). CDR3 size: 15 residues. Here the CDR3 DNA reads TGTGCCAGCAGTCTTGTCGGGGCGGGAGATCTCGAGCAGTACTTC. Residues: CASSLVGAGDLEQYF.

This clonotype has only a few counts. The chain links TRBV18 to TRBJ2-3; perhaps TRBD2 as D (6 bases). The CDR3 has 14 amino acids. Between the trimmed V and J ends, which lost 4 bases and 4 bases, there was a span of 12 bases. Germline loops: CDR1 KGHSH, CDR2 LQKENI. CDR3 coding DNA: TGTGCCAGCTCACGTGTAAGGGAGGCAGATACGCAGTATTTT. This gives the protein CASSRVREADTQYF. Supplemented by reference TRBV18 and TRBJ2-3, the full variable domain reads NAGVMQNPRHLVRRRGQEARLRCSPMKGHSHVYWYRQLPEEGLKFMVYLQKENIIDESGMPKERFSAEFPKEGPSILRIQQVVRGDSAAYFCASSRVREADTQYFGPGTRLTVL.